This T cell receptor (beta chain) was found in a study of early T cells in non-severe SARS-CoV-2 infection. TCRdb analysed the 5' RACE reads with MiXCR anew, one entry per CDR3 protein. The repertoire holds tens of thousands of distinct CDR3 sequences, roughly 9.4% seen once, with under 6.5% in the top ten. V lost 5 bases to trimming and J lost 4 bases; unmatched junction nucleotides: 12. CDR3 length equals 18 residues. CDR1 SGHAT and CDR2 FQNNGV come from the germline V gene. The sequencing sample was made of whole blood. V is TRBV11-2 and J is TRBJ2-3, with 13 nucleotides matching TRBD2. The receptor was isolated from an adult who was a healthcare worker with PCR-confirmed SARS-CoV-2 infection or an uninfected control (not recorded which). The CDR3 loop is CASSPGLAGARRADTQYF. CDR3 DNA: TGTGCCAGCAGCCCCGGACTAGCGGGGGCCCGGAGGGCAGATACGCAGTATTTT.